This TCR beta chain was captured in a study of cytomegalovirus exposure and HLA in healthy donors. Study-wide results and caveats: According to an earlier analysis, most TCR beta V segments yielded productive rearrangements about 87% or about 30% of the time. In a later analysis, the majority of CMV-associated beta chains seemingly showed HLA restriction.

In the case of this clone: Its specificity is unknown.

With 60 Vbeta and 13 Jbeta primers, the PCR was carried out. This table comes from immunoSEQ multiplex PCR, and its TCRdb copy is limited to in-frame clones, with some not included. The repertoire holds 130,000 or so clones, with around four fifths as singletons. The sequence derives from a middle-aged man in good health and CMV-seronegative. Source material: PBMCs.

This chain's CDR3 is CASPVCPGLAATDTQYF. The CDR3 bases are TGCGCCAGTCCCGTATGCCCCGGACTAGCGGCAACAGATACGCAGTATTTT. The chain uses TRBV10-1 and TRBJ2-3; 10 positions match TRBD2. The germline V gene has CDR1 WNHNN and CDR2 SYGVQD (reference sequence). V lost 9 bases, J lost 3 bases, and 15 bases stayed unmatched. This CDR3 region has 17 residues.